This T cell receptor beta chain is from a study of T cell clonality in common variable immunodeficiency. This clone appeared many times. The read ends 3 residues before the CDR3 terminus; that terminus is restored from the germline J gene. CDR1 is MDHEN, CDR2 SYDVKM, per germline. CDR3 length: 13 amino acids. Measured with immunoSEQ multiplex PCR; TCRdb has only the in-frame clones, and not every one. Sampling found around 55,000 clones, none seen once. This receptor was identified in a person aged 18 to 70 in good health. Material for sequencing was peripheral blood mononuclear cells. This chain connects TRBV28 to TRBJ2-5; D might be TRBD1 (5 bases). This CDR3 reads CASSRGFTDTQYF. The CDR3 DNA, read in part, is TGTGCCAGCAGTAGGGGCTTCACAGATACC. Full variable domain (remainder filled in from reference TRBV28 and TRBJ2-5): DVKVTQSSRYLVKRTGEKVFLECVQDMDHENMFWYRQDPGLGLRLIYFSYDVKMKEKGDIPEGYSVSREKKERFSLILESASTNQTSMYLCASSRGFTDTQYFGPGTRLLVL.